This T cell receptor (beta chain) comes out of a study of technical replicates of blood from a few donors. The table came from immunoSEQ multiplex PCR; TCRdb's copy has only in-frame clones and leaves some out. There are about 82,000 clones in the sample; 85% to 95% occur only once, and about 0.4% lies in the top ten. The sequenced sample was T cells isolated from PBMCs. The receptor's source is a human donor in good health.

The CDR3 sequence: CASSRGGARDIQYF. The DNA for the CDR3 is TGTGCCAGCAGCCGAGGGGGGGCGCGGGACATTCAGTACTTC. The V call is TRBV13, the J call TRBJ2-4; the D gene is possibly TRBD2 (7 bases). CDR1 and CDR2 (germline): PRHDT, FYEKMQ (reference sequence). There are 14 residues in the CDR3. Trimming cost V 5 bases and J 8 bases, with 16 bases left between them.